The sequence of this T cell receptor beta chain was determined in a study of Ad26.COV2.S vaccination and SARS-CoV-2 variants. General study points: Substantial breadth in spike-specific CD8+ and CD4+ T cell responses was reportedly seen after vaccination.

The treatment denotes: around 19 received Ad26.COV2.S at low or high dose, single or two shots; roughly five received placebo; per-sample allocation not given. Repertoires come from day 63 after the first vaccine or placebo injection. Donation was by an adult aged 18-55 years who was in Boston. An Ad26 vector expressing Wuhan-strain SARS-CoV-2 spike served as the vaccine. Details on this clone: Its antigen is unidentified.

Here immunoSEQ multiplex PCR was the method, and the copy in TCRdb shows in-frame clones only, minus some. The table lists fewer than 900,000 clones, about 89% of them singletons. There are 15 residues in the CDR3. Trimming cost V 1 base and J 5 bases; bases outside gene matches: 3. Germline CDR1 is SGHTA and CDR2 is FQGNSA. The sample consisted of peripheral blood, taken in a trial of Ad26.COV2.S vaccine versus placebo. The origin of this receptor is a person aged 18-65 years who received the Ad26.COV2.S COVID-19 vaccine or a placebo. V and J are TRBV7-2 and TRBJ2-2; TRBD1 matches 8 bases. The CDR3, as DNA: TGTGCCAGCAGCTTAGGGACAGGGAGGACCGGGGAGCTGTTTTTT. Translating it yields CASSLGTGRTGELFF.